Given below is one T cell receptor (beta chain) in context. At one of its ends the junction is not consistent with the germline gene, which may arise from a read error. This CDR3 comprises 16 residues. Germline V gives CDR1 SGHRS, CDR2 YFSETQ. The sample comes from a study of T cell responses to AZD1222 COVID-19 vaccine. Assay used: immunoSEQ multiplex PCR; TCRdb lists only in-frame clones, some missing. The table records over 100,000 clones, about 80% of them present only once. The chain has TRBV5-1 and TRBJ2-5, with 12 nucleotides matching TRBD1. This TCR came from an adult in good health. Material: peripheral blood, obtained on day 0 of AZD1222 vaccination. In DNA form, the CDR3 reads TGCGCCCGCAGCGGGGGGACAGGGGGCTATCAAGAGACCCAGTACTTC. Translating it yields CARSGGTGGYQETQYF.